Listed here is a single T cell receptor beta chain. Each of the donors was a healthy adult who was HIV-negative and had not had a recent acute infection or vaccination. Splitting the CD4+ cells yielded a CD45RA+ naive subset and a CD45RA-negative memory subset. The assay was run at deep level. The table came from immunoSEQ multiplex PCR; TCRdb's copy has only in-frame clones and leaves some out. The sample includes some 2,500,000 clones, 90% to 95% of them seen just once. Trimming at V came to 4 bases and at J to 8 bases, leaving 8 bases not matched to a gene. The CDR3 length is 15 residues. In germline, CDR1 is SGHRS, CDR2 YFSETQ. This sample was included in a study of shared clonotypes between healthy human individuals.

The sample taken for sequencing was naive CD4+ T cells from PBMCs. This sample's subset: CD45RA+ positively selected. V gene TRBV5-1 combines with J gene TRBJ1-6, with TRBD1 identical over 8 bases. This clonotype was obtained from a man aged 18 to 35 in good health. Some clones in this sample may be carry-over from other donors' samples. CDR3 region: CASSARTGRDSPLHF. The DNA of the CDR3 is TGCGCCAGCAGCGCTCGGACAGGGCGGGATTCACCCCTCCACTTT.